This TCR beta chain comes out of a study of T cells in Graves' hyperthyroidism and ophthalmopathy. The TCR beta CDR3 regions underwent amplification using RNA transcripts as the source. The primer set for the first-round RT-PCR of the TCR CDR3 was HTBI. TCRdb ran MiXCR on the multiplex PCR reads and lists one entry per CDR3 protein. The repertoire includes some 350,000 distinct CDR3 sequences, approximately 14% of them detected once, and roughly 25% sits in the top ten. Whole-study findings and limits: Among clonotypes expanded in thyroid above 0.001, most were also found in blood. Model-based prediction identified ophthalmopathy a median around seven months prior to its onset.

Germline V CDR1 and CDR2: KGHSH, LQKENI. CDR3 length: 15 residues. V was shortened by 5 bases and J by 1 base, with 13 bases between the two germline ends. Patients were aged 18 to 65, had disease duration under 2 months, and had newly diagnosed hyperthyroidism. PBMCs were collected from an approximately 9 ml volume of fresh peripheral blood. About this clonotype: Its antigen is not identified.

The sequence came from a woman aged 18-30 years with Graves' hyperthyroidism that later progressed to Graves' ophthalmopathy. The source material was blood. The V and J genes are TRBV18 and TRBJ2-3, with D hard to call. CDR3 region: CASSSKGMGTDTQYF. CDR3 coding DNA: TGTGCCAGCTCATCTAAAGGGATGGGCACAGATACGCAGTATTTT. The complete variable domain, with remaining parts taken from reference TRBV18 and TRBJ2-3, reads NAGVMQNPRHLVRRRGQEARLRCSPMKGHSHVYWYRQLPEEGLKFMVYLQKENIIDESGMPKERFSAEFPKEGPSILRIQQVVRGDSAAYFCASSSKGMGTDTQYFGPGTRLTVL.